This TCR beta chain was found in a study of OX40 agonist ivuxolimab in advanced cancers. Study-wide background: Three patients had partial responses: one hepatocellular carcinoma, two cutaneous melanoma.

Only in-frame clones appear in the TCRdb table, and some are missing; sequencing was by immunoSEQ multiplex PCR. The sample has about 29,000 clones, around 90% seen once. Of note for this clone: The target antigen is unknown.

Regarding the study as a whole: At 0.1 to 3.0 mg/kg, CD4+ and CD8+ blood T cells expanded clonally by week 6.

V shed 7 bases and J 8 bases; nucleotides not matched to a gene: 4. The CDR3 has 11 amino acids. Looked up from germline, CDR1 is SQVTM and CDR2 is ANQGSEA. The sample here was CD4+ or CD8+ T cells sorted from blood, taken in a trial of the OX40 agonist ivuxolimab. This sequence joins TRBV29-1 and TRBJ1-1; TRBD1 matches at 10 bases. This sequence originates from an adult with an advanced solid tumor such as melanoma, head and neck, liver or kidney cancer. The CDR3 region has the DNA TGCAGCGCCGGGACAGGGGAAGAAGCTTTCTTT. This sequence encodes CSAGTGEEAFF.